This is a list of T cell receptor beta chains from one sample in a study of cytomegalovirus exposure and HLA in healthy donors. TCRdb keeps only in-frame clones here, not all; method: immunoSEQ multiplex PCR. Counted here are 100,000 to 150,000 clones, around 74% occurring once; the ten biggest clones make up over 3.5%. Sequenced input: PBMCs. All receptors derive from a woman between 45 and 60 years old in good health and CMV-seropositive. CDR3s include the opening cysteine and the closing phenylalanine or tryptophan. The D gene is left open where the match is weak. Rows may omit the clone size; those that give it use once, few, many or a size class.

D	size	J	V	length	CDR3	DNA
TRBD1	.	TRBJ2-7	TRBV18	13	CASSPGTGDEQYF	TGTGCCAGCTCACCCGGGACAGGGGACGAGCAGTACTTC
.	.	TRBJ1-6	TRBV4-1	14	CASSQEVGDSPLHF	TGCGCCAGCAGCCAAGAAGTGGGCGATTCACCCCTCCACTTT
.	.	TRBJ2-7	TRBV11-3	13	CASSLQGSYEQYF	TGTGCCAGCAGCTTACAGGGCTCCTACGAGCAGTACTTC
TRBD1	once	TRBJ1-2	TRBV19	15	CASTHRTGVSGGYTF	TGTGCCAGTACCCACCGGACAGGGGTATCGGGTGGCTACACCTTC
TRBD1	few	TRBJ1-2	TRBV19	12	CASAGTGGGYTF	TGTGCCAGTGCCGGGACAGGGGGCGGCTACACCTTC
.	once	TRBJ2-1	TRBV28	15	CASSFGGGDYNEQFF	TGTGCCAGCAGTTTCGGAGGGGGGGACTACAATGAGCAGTTCTTC
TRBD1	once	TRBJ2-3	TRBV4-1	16	CASSNRGTGSTDTQYF	TGCGCCAGCAGCAATAGAGGGACAGGGAGCACAGATACGCAGTATTTT
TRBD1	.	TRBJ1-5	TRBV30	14	CAWSVSQGDQPQHF	TGTGCCTGGAGTGTAAGTCAGGGGGATCAGCCCCAGCATTTT
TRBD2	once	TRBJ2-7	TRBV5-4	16	CASSLAASGLNREQYF	TGTGCCAGCAGCTTGGCCGCTAGCGGGCTAAATCGCGAGCAGTACTTC
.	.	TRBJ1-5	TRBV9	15	CASSVEGGVGQPQHF	TGTGCCAGCAGCGTAGAGGGGGGGGTTGGCCAGCCCCAGCATTTT
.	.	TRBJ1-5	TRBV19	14	CASSSWTPFQPQHF	TGTGCCAGTAGTTCCTGGACACCATTTCAGCCCCAGCATTTT
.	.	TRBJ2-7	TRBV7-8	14	CASSIRYRDNEQYF	TGTGCCAGCAGCATCCGGTACCGGGACAACGAGCAGTACTTC
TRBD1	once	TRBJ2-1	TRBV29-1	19	CSARVGQGETSGEGNEQFF	TGCAGCGCAAGAGTAGGACAGGGGGAAACGAGTGGGGAGGGGAATGAGCAGTTCTTC
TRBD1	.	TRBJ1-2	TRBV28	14	CASRPGQGVFGYTF	TGTGCCAGCAGACCGGGACAGGGAGTATTCGGCTACACCTTC
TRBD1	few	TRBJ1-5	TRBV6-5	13	CATGQALGQPQHF	TGTGCCACCGGACAGGCGCTAGGGCAGCCCCAGCATTTT
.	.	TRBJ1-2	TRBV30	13	CAWSGGANYGYTF	TGTGCCTGGAGTGGCGGAGCTAACTATGGCTACACCTTC